The rows below give T cell receptor beta chains drawn from one sample of a study of graft-versus-host responses after intestinal transplantation. Their target antigens are unknown. Produced via immunoSEQ multiplex PCR; TCRdb's table is partial and in-frame only. In the table there are tens of thousands of clones, 80% to 95% of which are singletons. The sequencing used unstimulated CD8+ T cells sorted from spleen or lymph node cells, collected before intestinal transplant. The receptors shown here come from a human donor who received an intestinal transplant. CDR3s include the opening cysteine and the closing phenylalanine or tryptophan. Fields, in order: V gene, clone size, J gene, D gene, CDR3 DNA, CDR3 protein. A D gene is named only where the DNA matches it firmly. For some rows the clone size is stated as once, few or many, or as a class when expanded; others skip it.

TRBV9	-	TRBJ2-7	TRBD2	TGTGCCAGCAGCGGGGGGACTAGTTTAGACGAGCAGTACTTC	CASSGGTSLDEQYF
TRBV4-1	-	TRBJ2-7	-	TGCGCCAGCAGCCAAGTAGGAACCAGGGGCGAGCAGTACTTC	CASSQVGTRGEQYF
TRBV7-2	-	TRBJ2-3	TRBD2	TGTGCCAGCAGGGGACTAGCGCCAGATACGCAGTATTTT	CASRGLAPDTQYF
TRBV29-1	-	TRBJ1-1	-	TGCAGCGTGGTTAGGGGGAACACTGAAGCTTTCTTT	CSVVRGNTEAFF
TRBV6-1	-	TRBJ2-1	TRBD2	TGTGCCAGCAGTGAATCGGGAGTAGCGGGCTCCTACAATGAGCAGTTCTTC	CASSESGVAGSYNEQFF
TRBV4-1	-	TRBJ2-7	TRBD1	TGCGCCAGCAGCCAAGACCCCGGGACAGGGAACCCCTACGAGCAGTACTTC	CASSQDPGTGNPYEQYF
TRBV30	-	TRBJ1-1	TRBD1	TGTGCGGGACAGGTGAACACTGAAGCTTTCTTT	CAGQVNTEAFF
TRBV29-1	-	TRBJ1-2	TRBD1	TGCAGCGGTACAGGGGGCGCTTTCTATGGCTACACCTTC	CSGTGGAFYGYTF
TRBV19	-	TRBJ1-5	-	TGTGCCAGTACTGTCGGAGGGCTCCTGCCCCAGCATTTT	CASTVGGLLPQHF
TRBV10-3	-	TRBJ2-7	-	TGTGCCATCAGTGAGTCGGCAAGCTCCTACGAGCAGTACTTC	CAISESASSYEQYF
TRBV6-4	-	TRBJ2-5	-	TGTGCCAGCAGCCGCGATCCCGTTTTATGGCAAGAGACCCAGTACTTC	CASSRDPVLWQETQYF
TRBV30	-	TRBJ2-5	-	TGTGCCTGGACTGAAGTAGAGGGTAGGGAAGAGACCCAGTACTTC	CAWTEVEGREETQYF
TRBV5-4	-	TRBJ2-7	-	TGTGCCAGCAGCCCTGACTACCTCGGTTACGAGCAGTACTTC	CASSPDYLGYEQYF
TRBV30	-	TRBJ1-5	-	TGTGCCTGGAGTGTAACGGGGTTTGGCAATCAGCCCCAGCATTTT	CAWSVTGFGNQPQHF
TRBV13	few	TRBJ2-3	TRBD2	TGTGCCAGCAGCAAAAGCGGGGCTACGCAGTATTTT	CASSKSGATQYF
TRBV19	-	TRBJ2-7	TRBD1	TGTGCCAGTGCCTTTGGACAGGGGGCGGGGGAGCAGTACTTC	CASAFGQGAGEQYF
TRBV7-9	-	TRBJ2-7	-	TGTGCCAGCAGCTCGACAGGCTACGAGCAGTACTTC	CASSSTGYEQYF
TRBV7-8	-	TRBJ2-3	-	TGTGCCAGCAGCTTAGTGGGGGGTTGGTTGACAGATACGCAGTATTTT	CASSLVGGWLTDTQYF
TRBV18	-	TRBJ2-7	-	TGTGCCAGCTCACCACCGGACAGAACCTACTACGAGCAGTACTTC	CASSPPDRTYYEQYF
TRBV27	-	TRBJ1-2	TRBD1	TGTGCCAGCAGCTCAGGGGGACCTTACTATGGCTACACCTTC	CASSSGGPYYGYTF
TRBV19	-	TRBJ1-1	TRBD1	TGTGCCAGTAGTCCCGCAGGGGGCGCGACTGAAGCTTTCTTT	CASSPAGGATEAFF
TRBV9	-	TRBJ2-6	TRBD1	TGTGCCAGCAGCGAAAGGACAGGGGGCGATTTGTCTGGGGCCAACGTCCTGACTTTC	CASSERTGGDLSGANVLTF
TRBV4-1	-	TRBJ1-6	TRBD1	TGCGCCAGCAGCAAACAGGGGGCCTATAATTCACCCCTCCACTTT	CASSKQGAYNSPLHF
TRBV5-1	-	TRBJ2-3	TRBD2	TGCGCCAGCAGCAGGGGACTAGCGGAATACACAGATACGCAGTATTTT	CASSRGLAEYTDTQYF
TRBV9	-	TRBJ2-1	-	TGTGCCAGCAGCGTAGAGGGCGGGCCTTACAATGAGCAGTTCTTC	CASSVEGGPYNEQFF
TRBV18	-	TRBJ2-5	-	TGTGCCAGCTCACCATCGCCTCAACTGTACCAAGAGACCCAGTACTTC	CASSPSPQLYQETQYF
TRBV10-2	-	TRBJ2-7	-	TGCGCCAGCAGGACAGGGGAGGGGTACGAGCAGTACTTC	CASRTGEGYEQYF
TRBV9	-	TRBJ2-7	TRBD2	TGTGCCAGCAGCTCATCCTCTAGCGGGGGCTACGAGCAGTACTTC	CASSSSSSGGYEQYF